The 25 T cell receptor beta chains below come from one sample, sequenced in a study of blood T cell repertoires in COVID-19. Method: immunoSEQ multiplex PCR; TCRdb's copy keeps in-frame clones and lacks some. Among 150,000 to 200,000 clones listed, 82% were seen once. Sequenced material: peripheral blood. These receptor sequences come from a woman between 35 and 50 years old with COVID-19, enrolled during active disease.

The chain uses TRBV2 and TRBJ2-3; the D gene is possibly TRBD1 (6 bases). The germline gives CDR1 SNHLY, CDR2 FYNNEI. The CDR3 loop spans 15 amino acids. The ends were cut back, 9 bases at V and 0 bases at J, with 16 bases in the middle. CDR3 nucleotide sequence: TGTGCCAGTGACAGGACGGGCCTTAGCACAGATACGCAGTATTTT. It yields the protein CASDRTGLSTDTQYF.

This rearrangement joins TRBV28 to TRBJ2-5, with D possibly TRBD2 on 6 matching bases. V lost 7 bases to trimming and J lost 5 bases, with 14 bases between them. Looked up from germline, CDR1 is MDHEN and CDR2 is SYDVKM. This CDR3 contains 13 residues. DNA for the CDR3: TGTGCCAGCACTGCGACTAGTTATGAGACCCAGTACTTC. Protein sequence: CASTATSYETQYF.

The V gene is TRBV5-1, the J gene TRBJ2-3, with 7 positions matching TRBD2. This CDR3 spans 16 amino acids. Germline V gene data show CDR1 as SGHRS and CDR2 as YFSETQ. The V gene end was trimmed by 1 base and the J gene end by 2 bases; junction bases not matched to a gene: 7. This chain's CDR3 is CASSLFLAALTDTQYF. The CDR3 DNA follows: TGCGCCAGCAGCTTGTTCCTAGCGGCACTCACAGATACGCAGTATTTT. Full variable domain (rest looked up from reference TRBV5-1 and TRBJ2-3): KAGVTQTPRYLIKTRGQQVTLSCSPISGHRSVSWYQQTPGQGLQFLFEYFSETQRNKGNFPGRFSGRQFSNSRSEMNVSTLELGDSALYLCASSLFLAALTDTQYFGPGTRLTVL.

Only a few counts were recorded for this clone. The chain recombines TRBV19 with TRBJ1-1; D unclear. This CDR3 has 12 residues. Trimming took 5 bases from V and 1 from J, leaving 5 bases between them. Germline V gene data show CDR1 as LNHDA and CDR2 as SQIVND (reference sequence). The CDR3 region has the DNA TGTGCCAGTAGTTTCCAGAACACTGAAGCTTTCTTT. This sequence encodes CASSFQNTEAFF.

V usage is TRBV6-5 and J usage is TRBJ1-1; D may be TRBD1 (6 bases). The V gene's germline CDR1 is MNHEY and CDR2 SVGAGI. CDR3 size: 12 residues. V was clipped by 6 bases and J by 10 bases, with 15 bases between them. CDR3 loop: CASSTWGLGAFF. In DNA form, the CDR3 reads TGTGCCAGCAGCACTTGGGGGCTCGGAGCTTTCTTT.

The chain is built from TRBV10-2 and TRBJ2-1; the match to TRBD2 covers 10 bases. CDR3 length: 16 residues. The V gene end was trimmed by 6 bases and the J gene end by 1 base; junction bases not matched to a gene: 6. Germline-derived CDR1 and CDR2 are WSHSY and SAAADI. CDR3 in amino acids: CASRGLAGVSYNEQFF. CDR3 coding DNA: TGCGCCAGCAGGGGCCTAGCGGGAGTTTCCTACAATGAGCAGTTCTTC.

The genes are TRBV5-1 and TRBJ2-1, with 13 bases matching TRBD2. V gave up 6 bases and J gave up 7 bases; unmatched junction bases: 4. This CDR3 spans 14 amino acids. Germline lookup yields CDR1 SGHRS and CDR2 YFSETQ. The CDR3 DNA reads as TGCGCCAGCACTACGGGACTAGCGGGGAATGAGCAGTTCTTC. Translating gives CASTTGLAGNEQFF.

This chain uses TRBV24-1 with TRBJ2-4; D is perhaps TRBD1 (7 bases). CDR1 is KGHDR, CDR2 SFDVKD, per germline. V was pared by 2 bases and J by 1 base, with 14 bases between. The CDR3 sequence is 17 residues long. The CDR3 DNA is TGTGCCACCAGTGATTCGACAGGGAGGTCGGCCAAAAACATTCAGTACTTC. This encodes CATSDSTGRSAKNIQYF.

This chain links TRBV19 with TRBJ2-7; D is unresolved. Germline loops: CDR1 LNHDA, CDR2 SQIVND (reference sequence). This CDR3 comprises 15 residues. V was pared by 5 bases and J by 3 bases, with 17 bases between. The CDR3 nucleotides are TGTGCCAGTAGTGCCGCCCCCTACGCCGGCTACGAGCAGTACTTC. It is translated as CASSAAPYAGYEQYF.

The rearrangement links TRBV2 to TRBJ1-2; perhaps TRBD1 as D (5 bases). V dropped 0 bases and J dropped 7 bases, with 18 bases sitting between them. Germline CDR1 reads SNHLY; CDR2 reads FYNNEI. The CDR3 covers 16 residues. This chain's CDR3 is CASSEAGNPGLSGYTF. The CDR3 nucleotides read TGTGCCAGCAGTGAAGCAGGGAATCCAGGGCTTAGTGGCTACACCTTC.

The gene calls are TRBV2 and TRBJ1-6; 10 nucleotides line up with TRBD1. This CDR3 region has 13 residues. CDR1 is SNHLY, CDR2 FYNNEI, per germline. The ends lost 6 bases at V and 8 bases at J; junction bases unmatched: 1. The CDR3 protein is CASRGTGDSPLHF. The CDR3 bases are TGTGCCAGCAGGGGGACAGGGGATTCACCCCTCCACTTT.

The V gene is TRBV9, the J gene TRBJ2-2; weak D call: TRBD2 (6 bases). Trimming took off 3 bases at V and 2 bases at J, with 20 bases between the two ends. The germline CDR1 and CDR2 sequences are SGDLS and YYNGEE. This CDR3 comprises 18 residues. DNA of the CDR3: TGTGCCAGCAGCGCCGGGTGGGCTAGCGAGTTCAACACCGGGGAGCTGTTTTTT. Amino acid sequence: CASSAGWASEFNTGELFF. The full variable domain, completed using reference TRBV9 and TRBJ2-2, is DSGVTQTPKHLITATGQRVTLRCSPRSGDLSVYWYQQSLDQGLQFLIQYYNGEERAKGNILERFSAQQFPDLHSELNLSSLELGDSALYFCASSAGWASEFNTGELFFGEGSRLTVL.

This sequence joins TRBV5-4 and TRBJ2-1; 10 nucleotides align to TRBD2. The germline CDR1 and CDR2 sequences are SGHNT and YYREEE (reference sequence). The CDR3 is made up of 15 amino acids. Trimming at V came to 6 bases and at J to 5 bases, leaving 8 bases not matched to a gene. The CDR3 protein is CASTQRTSGNNEQFF. The CDR3 DNA reads TGTGCCAGCACCCAAAGGACTAGCGGAAACAATGAGCAGTTCTTC.

The rearrangement joins TRBV10-1 to TRBJ1-2; the D gene is possibly TRBD1 (5 bases). Trimming took 6 bases from V and 3 from J, leaving 14 bases between them. Germline V gives CDR1 WNHNN, CDR2 SYGVQD (reference sequence). CDR3 length equals 14 residues. Here the CDR3 DNA reads TGCGCCAGCAGGGGACTCCAAATGGACTATGGCTACACCTTC. Translation: CASRGLQMDYGYTF.

V and J are TRBV19 and TRBJ1-6; 8 nucleotides match TRBD1. The ends lost 1 base at V and 9 bases at J; junction bases unmatched: 5. Looked up from germline, CDR1 is LNHDA and CDR2 is SQIVND (reference sequence). This CDR3 is built from 15 residues. Here the CDR3 reads CASSIAGTGGSPLHF. DNA of the CDR3: TGTGCCAGTAGTATAGCCGGGACAGGCGGTTCACCCCTCCACTTT.

The rearrangement uses TRBV7-2 and TRBJ1-1; D is perhaps TRBD1 (6 bases). CDR1 SGHTA and CDR2 FQGNSA come from the germline V gene. CDR3 size: 14 residues. V shed 5 bases and J shed 5 bases, with 15 bases lying between them. The chain's CDR3 is CASSRRDIYTEAFF. DNA for the CDR3: TGTGCCAGCAGCAGACGGGACATATATACTGAAGCTTTCTTT.

The V call is TRBV3-1 (or the pseudogene TRBV3-2), the J call TRBJ2-7, with D possibly matching TRBD1 (6 bases). The CDR3 sequence is 15 residues long. Looked up from germline, CDR1 is LGHDT and CDR2 is YNNKEL (reference sequence). The ends were cut back, 2 bases at V and 0 bases at J, with 11 bases in the middle. The CDR3: CASSQKPDSSYEQYF. For the CDR3, the DNA is TGTGCCAGCAGCCAAAAGCCGGACAGCTCCTACGAGCAGTACTTC.

The table lists this clone with a few counts. This chain uses TRBV5-6 with TRBJ2-2; a possible D gene is TRBD1 (5 bases). Trimming took 1 base from V and 1 from J, leaving 14 bases between them. This CDR3 is 17 amino acids long. Germline CDR1 reads SGHDT; CDR2 reads YYEEEE. The DNA of the CDR3 is TGTGCCAGCAGCTTGTATAGTTGGGGCGGGAACACCGGGGAGCTGTTTTTT. Translated, it gives CASSLYSWGGNTGELFF.

This clone was counted only a few times. The chain is built from TRBV13 and TRBJ1-1, with TRBD1 identical over 8 bases. In germline, CDR1 is PRHDT, CDR2 FYEKMQ (reference sequence). The CDR3 is 17 residues long. Unmatched junction bases numbered 14, after V lost 7 bases and J lost 1 base. The CDR3 DNA reads as TGTGCCAGCATTGGACAGGGAGTTGTAGTAGGGAACACTGAAGCTTTCTTT. Translation gives CASIGQGVVVGNTEAFF.

This clone has a count of ten or more. The V and J genes are TRBV5-1 and TRBJ2-5; perhaps TRBD1 as D (6 bases). This CDR3 contains 13 residues. The V gene lost 0 bases and the J gene lost 7 bases, with 10 bases spanning the gap. Per germline, CDR1 SGHRS and CDR2 YFSETQ. For the CDR3, the DNA is TGCGCCAGCAGCTTGGGGACAGCTGGGACCCAGTACTTC. Encoded protein: CASSLGTAGTQYF.

V gene TRBV2 combines with J gene TRBJ2-3, with D possibly TRBD2 on 6 matching bases. The CDR3 is 14 residues long. The germline CDR1 and CDR2 sequences are SNHLY and FYNNEI. The CDR3 loop reads CAALAKDYTDTQYF. CDR3 in DNA: TGTGCAGCTCTAGCGAAGGACTACACAGATACGCAGTATTTT.

This rearrangement joins TRBV7-2 to TRBJ2-7; the match to TRBD2 covers 12 bases. V shed 5 bases, J shed 2 bases, and the junction held 4 bases outside the gene matches. This CDR3 spans 15 amino acids. In germline, CDR1 is SGHTA, CDR2 FQGNSA. The CDR3 sequence: CASSRTSGATYEQYF. CDR3 sequence (DNA): TGTGCCAGCAGCCGGACTAGCGGGGCAACCTACGAGCAGTACTTC.

V and J are TRBV28 and TRBJ2-7; TRBD2 agrees at 15 bases. The CDR3 contains 16 residues. Germline lookup yields CDR1 MDHEN and CDR2 SYDVKM. Trimming cost V 4 bases and J 6 bases; bases outside gene matches: 7. This CDR3 reads CASSSYPGLAGGEQYF. The CDR3 coding sequence is TGTGCCAGCAGTTCTTACCCGGGACTAGCGGGAGGCGAGCAGTACTTC.

V gene TRBV14 combines with J gene TRBJ1-4, with 7 bases aligning to TRBD1. The length of the CDR3 is 15 residues. Trimming took 2 bases from V and 8 from J; bases not matched to a gene: 8. Germline assignment: CDR1 SGHDN and CDR2 FVKESK. CDR3 sequence reads: CASSQPTGRREKLFF. The CDR3 DNA is TGTGCCAGCAGCCAACCGACAGGGAGGAGGGAAAAACTGTTTTTT.

The chain has TRBV28 and TRBJ2-1; possible D gene TRBD1, 5 bases. V lost 3 bases and J lost 1, with 10 bases in between. The CDR3 length is 15 residues. Germline CDR1 MDHEN, CDR2 SYDVKM. In DNA form, the CDR3 reads TGTGCCAGCAGTTTTAGGGGTGGGTCCTACAATGAGCAGTTCTTC. Residues: CASSFRGGSYNEQFF. Filled out from reference TRBV28 and TRBJ2-1, the complete variable domain reads DVKVTQSSRYLVKRTGEKVFLECVQDMDHENMFWYRQDPGLGLRLIYFSYDVKMKEKGDIPEGYSVSREKKERFSLILESASTNQTSMYLCASSFRGGSYNEQFFGPGTRLTVL.